Below are 16 T cell receptor beta chains sequenced from a single sample in a study of blood T cell repertoires in COVID-19. Assay: immunoSEQ multiplex PCR; the TCRdb copy retains only in-frame clones and omits some. The sample lists some 83,000 clones, roughly four fifths occurring once. The specimen was peripheral blood. The origin of the receptors is a human donor in a cohort sampled during active COVID-19.

This chain connects TRBV19 to TRBJ2-1; weak D call: TRBD1 (5 bases). The CDR3 runs 13 residues. V dropped 9 bases and J dropped 7 bases, with 16 bases sitting between them. Germline CDR1 and CDR2: LNHDA and SQIVND (reference sequence). The CDR3 reads CARNDRLCNEQFF. CDR3 DNA sequence: TGTGCCAGAAATGACAGACTTTGTAATGAGCAGTTCTTC.

The chain carries TRBV19 and TRBJ2-2, with 7 positions matching TRBD1. Germline V gene data show CDR1 as LNHDA and CDR2 as SQIVND (reference sequence). This CDR3 region has 15 residues. Unmatched junction bases numbered 7, after V lost 3 bases and J lost 6 bases. The CDR3 region is CASSIGQVVAGELFF. The CDR3 coding sequence is TGTGCCAGTAGTATTGGACAGGTGGTTGCCGGGGAGCTGTTTTTT.

The chain links TRBV27 to TRBJ2-7; D possibly corresponds to TRBD1 (6 bases). V lost 10 bases, J lost 4 bases, and 20 bases lay in between. The CDR3 consists of 14 residues. Germline V lookup: CDR1 MNHEY, CDR2 SMNVEV (reference sequence). The chain's CDR3 is CAIGPGGGGYEQYF. CDR3 nucleotides: TGTGCCATCGGCCCAGGTGGGGGCGGGTACGAGCAGTACTTC.

The chain links TRBV6-5 to TRBJ1-1; the D gene is possibly TRBD1 (6 bases). CDR3 length: 14 residues. The germline CDR1 and CDR2 sequences are MNHEY and SVGAGI. The germline V and J ends were trimmed by 6 bases and 0 bases, with 11 bases remaining between them. The CDR3, as DNA: TGTGCCAGCAGACCGGGACATTTGAACACTGAAGCTTTCTTT. Its protein product is CASRPGHLNTEAFF.

The rearrangement links TRBV5-4 to TRBJ1-2, with 8 bases fitting TRBD1. The V segment lost 4 bases and the J segment 0 bases; nucleotides outside the gene matches: 2. CDR1 is SGHNT and CDR2 is YYREEE in the germline V gene (reference sequence). This CDR3 has 14 residues. CDR3: CASSGDRTNYGYTF. The CDR3 DNA sequence: TGTGCCAGCAGCGGGGACAGGACTAACTATGGCTACACCTTC.

This clone was seen a few times. V usage is TRBV18 and J usage is TRBJ1-5; tentatively, D is TRBD1 (6 bases). V lost 5 bases and J lost 6, with 11 bases in between. Germline V lookup: CDR1 KGHSH, CDR2 LQKENI. This CDR3 contains 13 residues. CDR3: CASSGKQGQPQHF. DNA of the CDR3: TGTGCCAGCTCAGGGAAACAGGGTCAGCCCCAGCATTTT.

J is TRBJ2-7 and V is TRBV15; D perhaps matches TRBD1 (6 bases). The CDR3 consists of 13 residues. Germline V CDR1 and CDR2: LNHNV, YYDKDF (reference sequence). V lost 3 bases, J lost 4 bases, and 10 bases lay in between. The CDR3 DNA follows: TGTGCCACCAGCAGGGACAGTGGGTACGAGCAGTACTTC. It codes for CATSRDSGYEQYF.

J is TRBJ1-5 and V is TRBV19; D is unresolved. The CDR3 loop spans 11 amino acids. Deletions cut 10 bases from V and 5 bases from J, with 9 bases between. In germline, CDR1 is LNHDA, CDR2 SQIVND (reference sequence). CDR3 DNA: TGTGCCACCGGTCGGGATCAGCCCCAGCATTTT. Translated, it gives CATGRDQPQHF.

The chain combines TRBV28 with TRBJ2-5; 8 bases fit TRBD2. V was clipped by 3 bases and J by 4 bases; unmatched bases: 10. The CDR3 is 16 residues long. The germline V gene encodes CDR1 MDHEN and CDR2 SYDVKM. The CDR3 sequence: CASSFSGRGARETQYF. DNA of the CDR3: TGTGCCAGCAGTTTTTCGGGGCGGGGGGCCCGAGAGACCCAGTACTTC. Filled out from reference TRBV28 and TRBJ2-5, the complete variable domain reads DVKVTQSSRYLVKRTGEKVFLECVQDMDHENMFWYRQDPGLGLRLIYFSYDVKMKEKGDIPEGYSVSREKKERFSLILESASTNQTSMYLCASSFSGRGARETQYFGPGTRLLVL.

This chain uses TRBV4-1 with TRBJ1-2; a possible D gene is TRBD1 (5 bases). The V gene's germline CDR1 is MGHRA and CDR2 YSYEKL. V was shortened by 4 bases and J by 5 bases, with 17 bases between the two germline ends. The CDR3 length is 15 residues. The CDR3, as DNA: TGCGCCAGCAGCCCCCGGGGTGGGGGGAGGTATGGCTACACCTTC. This sequence encodes CASSPRGGGRYGYTF.

This clone was recorded once. The DNA of the CDR3 is TGTGCCAACGAGGAAGCGGGGGAATGCCCGCGAATCGAGCAGTACTTC. Encoded protein: CANEEAGECPRIEQYF. The rearrangement uses TRBV21-1 and TRBJ2-7; the table's D call TRBD2 went unverified against the DNA. TRBV21-1 is deemed a pseudogene. This CDR3 has 16 residues.

This chain connects TRBV11-2 to TRBJ2-3, with TRBD2 identical over 9 bases. The CDR3 is 14 residues long. The V gene end was trimmed by 5 bases and the J gene end by 2 bases; junction bases not matched to a gene: 2. CDR1 SGHAT and CDR2 FQNNGV come from the germline V gene. The CDR3 protein is CASSEGLATDTQYF. The CDR3 coding sequence is TGTGCCAGCAGCGAGGGACTAGCCACAGATACGCAGTATTTT.

As to this clone: Relative to the germline gene, one junction end is altered; a read error may explain this. The chain is built from TRBV7-7 and TRBJ2-7; 9 nucleotides line up with TRBD1. The CDR3 has 14 residues. Germline CDR1 reads SSHAT; CDR2 reads FNYEAQ (reference sequence). In DNA, the CDR3 is TGTGCTAGCAGCTTAGTACAGGGGGCGGGTGAGCAGTACTTC. Protein sequence: CASSLVQGAGEQYF.

The chain is built from TRBV28 and TRBJ2-7, with D possibly matching TRBD1 (6 bases). Trimming stripped 4 bases from V and 5 bases from J, with 15 bases between. The germline V gene has CDR1 MDHEN and CDR2 SYDVKM. The length of the CDR3 is 14 residues. CDR3 sequence reads: CASSSQTGTHEQYF. The CDR3 DNA reads TGTGCCAGCAGTTCACAAACAGGGACCCACGAGCAGTACTTC.

The chain recombines TRBV18 with TRBJ2-5; D unresolved. Germline CDR1 KGHSH, CDR2 LQKENI. The CDR3 is 13 residues long. Trimming stripped 3 bases from V and 1 base from J, with 6 bases between. CDR3 loop: CASSPVVQETQYF. The CDR3 DNA reads TGTGCCAGCTCACCCGTAGTCCAAGAGACCCAGTACTTC.

This clone was observed at least ten times. The chain recombines TRBV27 with TRBJ1-2; TRBD1 matches at 11 bases. CDR3 length: 13 amino acids. Germline CDR1 reads MNHEY; CDR2 reads SMNVEV (reference sequence). Trimming cost V 5 bases and J 9 bases; bases outside gene matches: 5. The CDR3 sequence: CASSHRDRGSYTF. CDR3 nucleotide sequence: TGTGCCAGCAGTCACCGGGACAGGGGGAGCTACACCTTC.